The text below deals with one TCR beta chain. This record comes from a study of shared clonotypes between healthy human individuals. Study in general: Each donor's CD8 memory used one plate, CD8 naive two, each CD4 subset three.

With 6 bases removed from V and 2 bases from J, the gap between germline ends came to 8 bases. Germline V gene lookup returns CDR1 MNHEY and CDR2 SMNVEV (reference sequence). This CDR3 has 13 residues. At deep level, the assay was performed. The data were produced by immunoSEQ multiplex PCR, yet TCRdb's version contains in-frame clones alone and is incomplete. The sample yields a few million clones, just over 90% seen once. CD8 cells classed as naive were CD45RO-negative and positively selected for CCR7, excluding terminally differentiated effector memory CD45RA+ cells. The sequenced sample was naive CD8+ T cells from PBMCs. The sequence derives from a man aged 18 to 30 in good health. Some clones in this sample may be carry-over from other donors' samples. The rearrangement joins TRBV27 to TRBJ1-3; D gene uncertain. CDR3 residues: CASSPGAGNTIYF. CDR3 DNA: TGTGCCAGCAGCCCCGGGGCTGGAAACACCATATATTTT.